This T cell receptor (beta chain) was documented in a study of breast tumors, draining lymph nodes, adjacent tissues listed by TCRdb under 2016. Looking at the study overall: TCR beta repertoires were compared across tumor, adjacent nontumor tissue and axillary lymph nodes obtained from breast cancer patients. In human breast cancer, the study set out to assess how tumor, surrounding tissue and draining lymph node repertoires relate to one another and whether T cells might be exchanged between them. Broader findings and caveats from the paper: The data were judged consistent with most tumor T cells deriving from the lymph node and then expanding within tumor tissue. T-cell repertoire diversity in tumors was found to be lower than in lymph nodes but higher than in nontumor tissue, and preferential V and J gene usage was observed. The conclusion that tumor T cells originate in lymph nodes was framed as consistent with a hypothesis rather than directly demonstrated. The similarity between tumor and nontumor tissue repertoires was significantly greater in luminal-like breast cancer than in basal-like breast cancer.

Lymph node samples came from the axillary draining lymph nodes of breast cancer patients. V is shortened by 3 bases, J by 7 bases, and the region joining them spans 16 bases. There are 14 amino acids in the CDR3, from cysteine to phenylalanine inclusive. Only the CDR3 part of the read is kept: 42 bases, read in frame from the first base. CDR1 and CDR2 are drawn from the germline V gene: SNHLY, FYNNEI. TCRdb records Illumina HiSeq 2000 as the sequencer. Multiplex PCR amplification was used to generate the TCR beta chain libraries. High-throughput sequencing was used to analyze the amplified TCR beta chain products. The public reads were reanalyzed by TCRdb: fastp trimming at Q25, MiXCR alignment, in-frame beta chains only. Rows merge per CDR3 protein into single entries with the most common DNA and genes. In this sample the table shows some 130,000 distinct CDR3 sequences, around 20% of which occur a single time. Clones ranked in the top ten supply 2% to 2.5% of the sample.

This clonotype was found many times. Its antigen is still unknown. Within one base of it there is no much larger clone, and no base qualities were kept. Here the chain combines TRBV2 and TRBJ2-7; the D assignment is uncertain and may be TRBD1 or TRBD2, with 6 bases supporting each. Sequenced sample: axillary lymph node tissue. This clonotype originated in a female donor with breast cancer. Some clones in this sample may be carry-over from other donors' samples. At the DNA level, the sequence is TGTGCCAGCAGTGATAGGGGGGCACTTAATGAGCAGTACTTC. This yields the protein CASSDRGALNEQYF.